This T cell receptor beta chain was found in a study of blood T cell repertoires in COVID-19. On the study more broadly: The cDNA or gDNA used as material had been derived from T cells, B-cell-depleted T cells, or PBMCs.

Per the authors' pipeline: Using reference gene primer amplification, nucleated cell counts were estimated. The method was immunoSEQ multiplex PCR; TCRdb's version includes in-frame clones alone and lacks a portion of them. Clone size and the V and J calls come from that table; the DNA yielded D and trimming. This table has about 290,000 clones, roughly 89% appearing once. Trimming removed 4 bases from V and 5 bases from J; junction bases left unmatched: 3. The CDR3 has 15 residues. CDR1 and CDR2 from the germline V gene are SGHTA and FQGNSA. This chain joins TRBV7-2 and TRBJ2-1; 12 bases match TRBD2. The sequenced sample was peripheral blood. This clonotype was sampled from a woman aged 25 to 39 with active or convalescent COVID-19. CDR3 region: CASSSRLAGDNEQFF. The CDR3 DNA reads TGTGCCAGCAGCTCCAGACTAGCGGGGGACAATGAGCAGTTCTTC.